This T cell receptor (beta chain) was identified during a study of blood T cell repertoires in COVID-19. At the level of the study: Acute and convalescent COVID-19 samples came from the United States, Italy and Spain. PBMCs, B-cell-depleted T cells, or T cells provided the cDNA or gDNA that made up the material.

In the source study's methods: Reference gene primers were amplified, and this amplification served to estimate nucleated cell counts. Clones were sequenced by immunoSEQ multiplex PCR, and TCRdb holds only the in-frame ones, with some missing. D and trimming come from the DNA, and the V and J calls and clone size come from that table. The profile shows 200,000 or so clones, around 80% of them singletons. Trimming took 4 bases from V and 5 from J; bases not matched to a gene: 8. Germline CDR1 SGHRS, CDR2 YFSETQ. The CDR3 sequence is 14 residues long. Sample: peripheral blood. This TCR came from a man under 40 with active or convalescent COVID-19. V gene TRBV5-1 combines with J gene TRBJ1-2; 7 nucleotides agree with TRBD1. The CDR3 is CASSTDRAEYGYTF. The CDR3 coding sequence is TGCGCCAGCAGCACAGACAGGGCGGAATATGGCTACACCTTC.